The clone carrying this T cell receptor (beta chain) was counted between two and nine times. These data originate in a study of blood T cell repertoires in COVID-19. Study at large: Samples of COVID-19 (acute and convalescent) were obtained from the United States, Italy and Spain. Sources were T cells, B-cell-depleted T cells, or PBMCs; the material itself was cDNA or gDNA.

The authors' processing: Reference gene primer amplification gave estimated nucleated cell counts. Clones were read by immunoSEQ multiplex PCR, and TCRdb kept only the in-frame ones, dropping some. The V and J calls and clone size were taken over from that table, and D and trimming were inferred from the DNA. The sample lists around 210,000 clones, about nine tenths occurring once. The germline V gene encodes CDR1 SGHVS and CDR2 FQNEAQ. The CDR3 sequence is 14 residues long. Trimming left V 0 bases short and J 2 bases short, with 8 bases between. This TCR derives from a woman in her 70s with acute or convalescent COVID-19. Sequencing was performed on peripheral blood. The J gene is TRBJ2-7, the V gene TRBV7-8, with TRBD1 as a possible D gene (6 bases). The CDR3 here is CASSLAGAPYEQYF. The CDR3 DNA follows: TGTGCCAGCAGCTTAGCGGGGGCCCCCTACGAGCAGTACTTC.